This TCR beta chain was obtained from a study of T cell repertoires in cytomegalovirus infection. Study at large: Both recently identified HLA-C-restricted and well-studied HLA-B-restricted CMV epitopes were used in the study. Matching HLA type and CMV infection were both indicated by public TCR beta signatures. Study outcomes and limitations: Within the response measured ex vivo, HLA-C-restricted CMV-specific TCR beta clonotypes were dominant.

Germline CDR1 reads SGHAT; CDR2 reads FQNNGV. The CDR3 has 14 residues. V was shortened by 10 bases and J by 7 bases, with 20 bases between the two germline ends. MiXCR, run by TCRdb on the reads, gives a single entry per CDR3 protein. The sample contains approximately 470,000 distinct CDR3 sequences, 40% to 50% of which appear only once. This clonotype has only a few counts. Its specificity is unknown. This sequence originates from a human donor in good health (CMV status not recorded). Some clones in this sample may be carry-over from other donors' samples. The V gene is TRBV11-2, the J gene TRBJ2-1; D gene ambiguous. The input for sequencing was cultured PBMCs, taken from culture after CMV antigen stimulation. The CDR3 protein is CATGWVSGWNEQFF. The CDR3 nucleotides are TGTGCCACGGGCTGGGTATCGGGTTGGAATGAGCAGTTCTTC.